This TCR beta chain was identified in a study of OX40 agonist ivuxolimab in advanced cancers. Sequencing was performed with immunoSEQ multiplex PCR; in TCRdb, only in-frame clones are kept and a portion is missing. The sample yields 65,000 to 95,000 clones, 80% to 90% seen once. Details on this clone: Within the sample, other DNA sequences also encode this same CDR3.

The V gene's germline CDR1 is SGHTA and CDR2 FQGNSA. This CDR3 contains 15 residues. V was clipped by 5 bases and J by 2 bases; unmatched bases: 6. This TCR was sampled from an adult with an advanced solid tumor such as melanoma, head and neck, liver or kidney cancer. The chain joins TRBV7-2 to TRBJ2-7; 10 bases align to TRBD2. The sequencing here drew on CD4+ or CD8+ T cells sorted from blood, taken in a trial of the OX40 agonist ivuxolimab. The CDR3 DNA is TGTGCCAGCAGCCCCCGGACTAGCGGTACCTACGAGCAGTACTTC. Protein: CASSPRTSGTYEQYF.